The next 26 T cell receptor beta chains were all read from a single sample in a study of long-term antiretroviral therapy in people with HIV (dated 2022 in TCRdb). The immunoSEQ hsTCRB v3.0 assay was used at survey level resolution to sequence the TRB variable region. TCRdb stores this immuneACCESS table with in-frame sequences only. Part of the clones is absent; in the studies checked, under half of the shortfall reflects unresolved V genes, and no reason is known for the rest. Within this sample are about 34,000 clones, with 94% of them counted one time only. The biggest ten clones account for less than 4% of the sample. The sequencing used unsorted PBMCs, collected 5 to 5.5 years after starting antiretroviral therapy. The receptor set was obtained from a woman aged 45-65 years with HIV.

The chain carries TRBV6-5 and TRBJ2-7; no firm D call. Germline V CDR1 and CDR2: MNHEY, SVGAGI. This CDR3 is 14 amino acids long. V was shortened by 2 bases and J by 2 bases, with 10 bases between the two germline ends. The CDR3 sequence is CASSYRAPTYEQYF. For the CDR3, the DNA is TGTGCCAGCAGTTACCGGGCCCCCACCTACGAGCAGTACTTC.

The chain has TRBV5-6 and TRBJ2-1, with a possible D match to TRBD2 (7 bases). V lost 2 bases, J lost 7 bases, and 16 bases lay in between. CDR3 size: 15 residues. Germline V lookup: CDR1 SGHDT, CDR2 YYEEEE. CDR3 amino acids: CASSLYGGGRNEQFF. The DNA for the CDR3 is TGTGCCAGCAGCTTATATGGGGGGGGCCGAAATGAGCAGTTCTTC. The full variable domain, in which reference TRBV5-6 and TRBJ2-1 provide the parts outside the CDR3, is DAGVTQSPTHLIKTRGQQVTLRCSPKSGHDTVSWYQQALGQGPQFIFQYYEEEERQRGNFPDRFSGHQFPNYSSELNVNALLLGDSALYLCASSLYGGGRNEQFFGPGTRLTVL.

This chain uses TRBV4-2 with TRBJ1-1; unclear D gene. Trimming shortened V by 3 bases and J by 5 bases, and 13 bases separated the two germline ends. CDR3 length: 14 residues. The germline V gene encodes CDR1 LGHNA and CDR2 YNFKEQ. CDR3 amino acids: CASSHGRGRTEAFF. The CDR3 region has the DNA TGTGCCAGCAGCCACGGTAGAGGGAGGACTGAAGCTTTCTTT.

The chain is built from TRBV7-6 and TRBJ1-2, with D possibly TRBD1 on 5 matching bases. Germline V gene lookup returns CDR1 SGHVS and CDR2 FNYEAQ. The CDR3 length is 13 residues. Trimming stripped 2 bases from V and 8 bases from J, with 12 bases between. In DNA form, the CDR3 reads TGTGCCAGCAGCTTACCGCAGGGTCGGGGCTACACCTTC. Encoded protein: CASSLPQGRGYTF.

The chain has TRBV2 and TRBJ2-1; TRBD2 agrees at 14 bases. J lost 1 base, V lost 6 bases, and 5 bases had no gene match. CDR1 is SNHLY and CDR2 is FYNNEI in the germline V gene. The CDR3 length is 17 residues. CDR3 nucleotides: TGTGCCAGCAGCCCTCGGACTAGCGGGGGGTCCTACAATGAGCAGTTCTTC. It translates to CASSPRTSGGSYNEQFF.

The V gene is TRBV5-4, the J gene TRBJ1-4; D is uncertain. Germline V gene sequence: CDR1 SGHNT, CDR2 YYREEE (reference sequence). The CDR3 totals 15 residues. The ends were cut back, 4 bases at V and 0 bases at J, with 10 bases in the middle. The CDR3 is CASSTGPTTNEKLFF. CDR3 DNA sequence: TGTGCCAGCAGCACTGGACCAACAACTAATGAAAAACTGTTTTTT. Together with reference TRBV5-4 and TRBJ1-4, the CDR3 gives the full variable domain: ETGVTQSPTHLIKTRGQQVTLRCSSQSGHNTVSWYQQALGQGPQFIFQYYREEENGRGNFPPRFSGLQFPNYSSELNVNALELDDSALYLCASSTGPTTNEKLFFGSGTQLSVL.

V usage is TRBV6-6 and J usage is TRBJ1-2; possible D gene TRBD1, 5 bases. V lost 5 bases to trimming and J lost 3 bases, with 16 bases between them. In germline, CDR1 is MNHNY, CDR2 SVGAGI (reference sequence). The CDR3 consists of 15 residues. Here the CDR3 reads CASSRGGIGDYGYTF. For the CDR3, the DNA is TGTGCCAGCAGTAGGGGAGGGATAGGTGACTATGGCTACACCTTC.

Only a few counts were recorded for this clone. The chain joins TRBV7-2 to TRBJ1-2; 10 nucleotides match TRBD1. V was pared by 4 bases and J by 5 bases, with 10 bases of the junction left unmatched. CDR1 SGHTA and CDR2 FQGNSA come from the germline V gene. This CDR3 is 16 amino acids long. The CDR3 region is CASSSRDRGPRYGYTF. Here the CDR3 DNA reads TGTGCCAGCAGCTCCCGGGACAGGGGTCCTCGGTATGGCTACACCTTC.

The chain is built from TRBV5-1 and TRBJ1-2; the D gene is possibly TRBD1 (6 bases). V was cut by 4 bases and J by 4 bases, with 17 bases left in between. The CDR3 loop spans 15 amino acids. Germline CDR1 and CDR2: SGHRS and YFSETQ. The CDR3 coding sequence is TGCGCCAGCAGCCCACCACAGGGTTCTGGCTATGGCTACACCTTC. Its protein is CASSPPQGSGYGYTF.

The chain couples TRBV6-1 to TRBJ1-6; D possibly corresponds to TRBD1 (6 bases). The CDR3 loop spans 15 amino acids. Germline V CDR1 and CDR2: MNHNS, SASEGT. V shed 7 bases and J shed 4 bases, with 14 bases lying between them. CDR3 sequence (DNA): TGTGCCAGCAAGGGGGAGACAGCTTATAATTCACCCCTCCACTTT. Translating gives CASKGETAYNSPLHF.

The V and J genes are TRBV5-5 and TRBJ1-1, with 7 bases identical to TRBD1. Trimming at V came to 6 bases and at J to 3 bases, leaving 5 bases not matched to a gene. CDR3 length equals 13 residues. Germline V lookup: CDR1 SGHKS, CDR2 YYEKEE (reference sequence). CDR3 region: CASTGQMDTEAFF. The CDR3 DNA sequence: TGTGCCAGCACGGGACAGATGGACACTGAAGCTTTCTTT.

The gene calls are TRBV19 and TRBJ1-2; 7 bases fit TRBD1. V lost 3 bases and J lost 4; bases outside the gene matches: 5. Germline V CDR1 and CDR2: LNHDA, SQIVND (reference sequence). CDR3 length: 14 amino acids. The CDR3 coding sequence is TGTGCCAGTAGTATCACAGGGGCACTCTATGGCTACACCTTC. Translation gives CASSITGALYGYTF.

This CDR3 is CASSFGGAGELFF. In nucleotides, the CDR3 is TGTGCCAGCAGCTTCGGGGGAGCCGGGGAGCTGTTTTTT. The chain couples TRBV5-6 to TRBJ2-2; D may be TRBD2 (6 bases). Per germline, CDR1 SGHDT and CDR2 YYEEEE. This CDR3 comprises 13 residues. Trimming shortened V by 2 bases and J by 6 bases, and 8 bases separated the two germline ends.

The CDR3 coding sequence is TGTGCCAGCGCCCGCGATAGGCCCAATCAGCCCCAGCATTTT. This translates into CASARDRPNQPQHF. The chain uses TRBV2 and TRBJ1-5; D call uncertain. This CDR3 contains 14 residues. Germline V gene sequence: CDR1 SNHLY, CDR2 FYNNEI. V was shortened by 8 bases and J by 3 bases, with 14 bases between the two germline ends.

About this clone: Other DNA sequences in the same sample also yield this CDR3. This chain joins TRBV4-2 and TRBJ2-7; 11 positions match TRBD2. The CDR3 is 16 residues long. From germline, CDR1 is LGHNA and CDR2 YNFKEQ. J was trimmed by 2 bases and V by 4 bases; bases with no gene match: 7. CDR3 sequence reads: CASSPLTSGGPYEQYF. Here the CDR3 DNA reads TGTGCCAGCAGCCCCCTCACTAGCGGGGGCCCCTACGAGCAGTACTTC.

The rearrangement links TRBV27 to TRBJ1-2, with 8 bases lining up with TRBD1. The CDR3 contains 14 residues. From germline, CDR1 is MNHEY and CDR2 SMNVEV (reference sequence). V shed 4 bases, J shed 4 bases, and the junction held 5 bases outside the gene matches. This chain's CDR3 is CASSSGGLGYGYTF. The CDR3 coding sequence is TGTGCCAGCAGTTCAGGGGGCCTAGGCTATGGCTACACCTTC.

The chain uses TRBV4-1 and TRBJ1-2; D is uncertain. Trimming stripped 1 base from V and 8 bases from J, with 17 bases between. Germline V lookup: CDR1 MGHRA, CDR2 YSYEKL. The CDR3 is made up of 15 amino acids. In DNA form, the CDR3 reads TGCGCCAGCAGCCAAGGCACAAGGGTCCTAGACGGCTACACCTTC. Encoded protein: CASSQGTRVLDGYTF.

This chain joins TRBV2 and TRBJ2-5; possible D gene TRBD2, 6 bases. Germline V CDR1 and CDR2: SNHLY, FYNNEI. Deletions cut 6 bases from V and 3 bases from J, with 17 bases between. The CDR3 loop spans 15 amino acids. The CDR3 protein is CASSLIREFKETQYF. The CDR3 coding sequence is TGTGCCAGCAGCTTAATCCGGGAGTTTAAAGAGACCCAGTACTTC.

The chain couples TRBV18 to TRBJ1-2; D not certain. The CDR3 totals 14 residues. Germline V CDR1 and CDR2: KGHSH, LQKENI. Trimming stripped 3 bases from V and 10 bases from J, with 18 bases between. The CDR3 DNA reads TGTGCCAGCTCACCTGGCAAGGGTGGACGTGACTACACCTTC. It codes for CASSPGKGGRDYTF.

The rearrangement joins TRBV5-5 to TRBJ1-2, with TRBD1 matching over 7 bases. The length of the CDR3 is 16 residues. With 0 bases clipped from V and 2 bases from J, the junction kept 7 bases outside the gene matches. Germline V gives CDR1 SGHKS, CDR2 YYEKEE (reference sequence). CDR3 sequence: CASSLAGTGQNYGYTF. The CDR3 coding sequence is TGTGCCAGCAGCTTGGCGGGAACGGGACAGAACTATGGCTACACCTTC.

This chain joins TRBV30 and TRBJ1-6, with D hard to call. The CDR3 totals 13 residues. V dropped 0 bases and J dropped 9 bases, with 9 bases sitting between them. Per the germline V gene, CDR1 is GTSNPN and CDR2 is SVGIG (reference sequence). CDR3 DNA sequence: TGTGCCTGGAGTGTAGGGCAGTCTTCACCCCTCCACTTT. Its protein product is CAWSVGQSSPLHF.

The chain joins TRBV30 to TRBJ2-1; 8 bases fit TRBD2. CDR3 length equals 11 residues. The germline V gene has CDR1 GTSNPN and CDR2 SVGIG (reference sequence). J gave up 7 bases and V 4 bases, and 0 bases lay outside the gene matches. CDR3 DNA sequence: TGTGCCTGGACTAGCGGGAATGAGCAGTTCTTC. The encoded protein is CAWTSGNEQFF. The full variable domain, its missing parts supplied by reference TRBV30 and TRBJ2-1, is SQTIHQWPATLVQPVGSPLSLECTVEGTSNPNLYWYRQAAGRGLQLLFYSVGIGQISSEVPQNLSASRPQDRQFILSSKKLLLSDSGFYLCAWTSGNEQFFGPGTRLTVL.

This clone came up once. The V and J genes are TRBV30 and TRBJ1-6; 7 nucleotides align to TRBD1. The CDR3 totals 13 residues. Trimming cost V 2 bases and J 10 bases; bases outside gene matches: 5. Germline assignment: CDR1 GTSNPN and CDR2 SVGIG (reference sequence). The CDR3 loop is CAWSSQGESPLHF. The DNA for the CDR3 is TGTGCCTGGAGTTCCCAGGGGGAATCACCCCTCCACTTT.

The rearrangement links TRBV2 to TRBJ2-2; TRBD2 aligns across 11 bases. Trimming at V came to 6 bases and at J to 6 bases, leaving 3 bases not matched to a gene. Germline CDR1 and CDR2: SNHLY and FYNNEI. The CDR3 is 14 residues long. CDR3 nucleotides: TGTGCCAGCAGGGGGACTAGCGGCGCCGGGGAGCTGTTTTTT. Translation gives CASRGTSGAGELFF.

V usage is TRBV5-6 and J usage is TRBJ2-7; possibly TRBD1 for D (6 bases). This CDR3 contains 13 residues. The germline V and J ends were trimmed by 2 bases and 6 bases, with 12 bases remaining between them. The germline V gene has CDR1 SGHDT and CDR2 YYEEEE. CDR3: CASSFGAGAEQYF. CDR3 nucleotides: TGTGCCAGCAGCTTTGGGGCAGGGGCCGAGCAGTACTTC.

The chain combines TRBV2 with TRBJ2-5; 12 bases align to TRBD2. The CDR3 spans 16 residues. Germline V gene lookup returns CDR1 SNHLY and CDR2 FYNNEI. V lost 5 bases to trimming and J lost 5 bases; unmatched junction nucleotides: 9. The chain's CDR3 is CASSLELAGGGETQYF. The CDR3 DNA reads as TGTGCCAGCAGTCTCGAACTAGCGGGGGGTGGTGAGACCCAGTACTTC.